The 20 T cell receptor beta chains below were found in one sample sequenced in a study of CD8+ T cells in alopecia areata. Extraction of RNA preceded its reverse transcription into cDNA, which served as the sequencing template. Clones were sequenced by immunoSEQ multiplex PCR, and TCRdb holds only the in-frame ones, with some missing. The table shows approximately 200,000 clones, with more than 55% occurring only once. Noted treatment: oral pan-JAK inhibitor, 5-10 mg twice daily. The sample was CD4+ T cells sorted from blood, taken at week 4, from a patient treated with tofacitinib. The receptor set was obtained from a human donor with alopecia areata.

The chain has TRBV18 and TRBJ1-1; D call uncertain. CDR1 is KGHSH and CDR2 is LQKENI in the germline V gene. Trimming pared 6 bases from V and 7 bases from J, leaving 18 bases between. This CDR3 comprises 14 residues. CDR3 region: CASSQREGAGEAFF. CDR3 nucleotides: TGTGCCAGCTCCCAAAGGGAGGGCGCGGGTGAAGCTTTCTTT.

The chain couples TRBV2 to TRBJ2-1; D ambiguous. Between the trimmed V and J ends, which lost 8 bases and 0 bases, there was a span of 11 bases. Germline-derived CDR1 and CDR2 are SNHLY and FYNNEI. This CDR3 region has 14 residues. This CDR3 reads CASYNRASYNEQFF. CDR3 sequence (DNA): TGTGCCAGCTATAATAGAGCCTCCTACAATGAGCAGTTCTTC.

The chain is built from TRBV18 and TRBJ2-4; 11 bases line up with TRBD1. There are 16 residues in the CDR3. Trimming removed 6 bases from V and 7 bases from J; junction bases left unmatched: 11. Germline V gene data show CDR1 as KGHSH and CDR2 as LQKENI. CDR3 DNA sequence: TGTGCCAGCTCCCGGACAGGGGGCGCCCCGTGGAACATTCAGTACTTC. This encodes CASSRTGGAPWNIQYF.

This clone was seen a handful of times. The V gene is TRBV29-1, the J gene TRBJ1-6, with D hard to call. Trimming stripped 6 bases from V and 7 bases from J, with 16 bases between. Per germline, CDR1 SQVTM and CDR2 ANQGSEA. The length of the CDR3 is 14 residues. The CDR3 sequence: CSVRFDGRNSPLHF. DNA for the CDR3: TGCAGCGTGAGATTCGATGGCAGAAATTCACCCCTCCACTTT.

The chain has TRBV6-5 and TRBJ2-7, with D maybe TRBD1 (5 bases). Germline CDR1 MNHEY, CDR2 SVGAGI. The CDR3 has 13 residues. Between the trimmed V and J ends, which lost 2 bases and 5 bases, there was a span of 10 bases. In nucleotides, the CDR3 is TGTGCCAGCAGTTACCAGGGTAGCCACGAGCAGTACTTC. It codes for CASSYQGSHEQYF.

The chain recombines TRBV9 with TRBJ1-6; TRBD1 matches at 9 bases. Trimming removed 3 bases from V and 4 bases from J; junction bases left unmatched: 5. Germline loops: CDR1 SGDLS, CDR2 YYNGEE. The CDR3 is made up of 16 amino acids. The CDR3 region has the DNA TGTGCCAGCAGCGCAGGACAGGGGCTTTATAATTCACCCCTCCACTTT. It encodes CASSAGQGLYNSPLHF.

The chain has TRBV20-1 and TRBJ2-7; D possibly corresponds to TRBD1 (5 bases). This CDR3 spans 11 amino acids. Looked up from germline, CDR1 is DFQATT and CDR2 is SNEGSKA (reference sequence). V was trimmed by 3 bases and J by 4 bases, leaving 7 bases between them. CDR3 in DNA: TGCAGTGCTAGGGGGCTTTACGAGCAGTACTTC. It yields the protein CSARGLYEQYF.

The J gene is TRBJ2-2, the V gene TRBV29-1, with D hard to call. Between the trimmed V and J ends, which lost 4 bases and 6 bases, there was a span of 12 bases. Germline CDR1 is SQVTM and CDR2 is ANQGSEA. The CDR3 extends over 13 amino acids. CDR3 sequence (DNA): TGCAGCGTTGGGTGGCCAGGCCCCGGGGAGCTGTTTTTT. Protein: CSVGWPGPGELFF.

The chain combines TRBV30 with TRBJ1-2, with D hard to call. This CDR3 spans 13 amino acids. Trimming took off 2 bases at V and 4 bases at J, with 11 bases between the two ends. Germline CDR1 reads GTSNPN; CDR2 reads SVGIG (reference sequence). CDR3 sequence (DNA): TGTGCCTGGAGTCTCGGACGGATCTATGGCTACACCTTC. Its translation: CAWSLGRIYGYTF.

This chain connects TRBV6-1 to TRBJ1-5; D is unresolved. Looked up from germline, CDR1 is MNHNS and CDR2 is SASEGT. V was shortened by 3 bases and J by 0 bases, with 12 bases between the two germline ends. The CDR3 loop spans 16 amino acids. The CDR3, as DNA: TGTGCCAGCAGTGATGGCAGGACTTATAGCAATCAGCCCCAGCATTTT. Its translation is CASSDGRTYSNQPQHF.

The chain uses TRBV11-1 and TRBJ2-7; D is undetermined. Trimming stripped 5 bases from V and 0 bases from J, with 11 bases between. CDR3 length: 14 residues. The germline V gene encodes CDR1 SGHAT and CDR2 FQDESV (reference sequence). The CDR3 region is CASSLQQSSYEQYF. The CDR3, as DNA: TGTGCCAGCAGCCTCCAACAGAGCTCCTACGAGCAGTACTTC. The full variable domain, completed using reference TRBV11-1 and TRBJ2-7, is EAEVAQSPRYKITEKSQAVAFWCDPISGHATLYWYRQILGQGPELLVQFQDESVVDDSQLPKDRFSAERLKGVDSTLKIQPAELGDSAMYLCASSLQQSSYEQYFGPGTRLTVT.

The V and J genes are TRBV30 and TRBJ1-2; no clear D. V was shortened by 4 bases and J by 4 bases, with 13 bases between the two germline ends. This CDR3 contains 13 residues. Germline V lookup: CDR1 GTSNPN, CDR2 SVGIG (reference sequence). The CDR3 region has the DNA TGTGCCTGGAAACCTGAGCCCTTCTATGGCTACACCTTC. Its translation is CAWKPEPFYGYTF.

The chain couples TRBV7-9 to TRBJ2-7; 7 bases are a match to TRBD2. This CDR3 is 14 amino acids long. Per germline, CDR1 SEHNR and CDR2 FQNEAQ (reference sequence). V shed 2 bases and J 6 bases; nucleotides not matched to a gene: 7. CDR3 protein: CASSLSGLRTEQYF. CDR3 DNA sequence: TGTGCCAGCAGCTTATCGGGACTACGCACCGAGCAGTACTTC. The full variable domain, completed using reference TRBV7-9 and TRBJ2-7, is DTGVSQNPRHKITKRGQNVTFRCDPISEHNRLYWYRQTLGQGPEFLTYFQNEAQLEKSRLLSDRFSAERPKGSFSTLEIQRTEQGDSAMYLCASSLSGLRTEQYFGPGTRLTVT.

The chain is built from TRBV7-9 and TRBJ2-7, with unresolved D. Trimming removed 5 bases at V and 5 bases at J, with 10 bases between. Looked up from germline, CDR1 is SEHNR and CDR2 is FQNEAQ (reference sequence). The CDR3 totals 12 residues. The CDR3 spells CASSPRVDEQYF. For the CDR3, the DNA is TGTGCCAGCAGCCCCCGTGTCGACGAGCAGTACTTC. The full variable domain, completed using reference TRBV7-9 and TRBJ2-7, is DTGVSQNPRHKITKRGQNVTFRCDPISEHNRLYWYRQTLGQGPEFLTYFQNEAQLEKSRLLSDRFSAERPKGSFSTLEIQRTEQGDSAMYLCASSPRVDEQYFGPGTRLTVT.

This clone was counted a few times. The CDR3 spells CASSTELAGGLLAKNIQYF. The CDR3 DNA reads as TGTGCCAGCAGTACAGAACTAGCGGGGGGCCTCCTAGCCAAAAACATTCAGTACTTC. The V and J genes are TRBV28 and TRBJ2-4, with 12 bases identical to TRBD2. CDR1 MDHEN and CDR2 SYDVKM come from the germline V gene. The J segment lost 0 bases and the V segment lost 5 bases, leaving 11 bases of the junction unmatched. The CDR3 spans 19 residues.

The chain links TRBV5-1 to TRBJ2-3; 10 bases match TRBD2. Germline V lookup: CDR1 SGHRS, CDR2 YFSETQ. Germline trimming cut 4 bases from V and 0 bases from J; bases unmatched to any gene: 11. This CDR3 spans 18 amino acids. DNA for the CDR3: TGCGCCAGCAGCCCTGTGCTGCTAGCGGGGGAGAGCACAGATACGCAGTATTTT. Protein: CASSPVLLAGESTDTQYF.

This clone was counted only a few times. The rearrangement links TRBV7-2 to TRBJ1-3; tentatively, D is TRBD1 (6 bases). The germline V gene encodes CDR1 SGHTA and CDR2 FQGNSA. The CDR3 spans 14 residues. Trimming left V 4 bases short and J 2 bases short, with 9 bases between. The CDR3 DNA is TGTGCCAGCAGCTCTAACAGGGCTGGAAACACCATATATTTT. Residues: CASSSNRAGNTIYF.

The chain combines TRBV30 with TRBJ1-1, with 7 bases lining up with TRBD1. There are 15 residues in the CDR3. The germline V gene has CDR1 GTSNPN and CDR2 SVGIG (reference sequence). V dropped 2 bases and J dropped 1; count of bases not matched to a gene: 7. The CDR3 spells CAWSRRQGQNTEAFF. The CDR3 bases are TGTGCCTGGAGTAGAAGACAGGGCCAGAACACTGAAGCTTTCTTT.

The chain recombines TRBV5-6 with TRBJ2-5; tentative D call: TRBD2 (7 bases). Trimming shortened V by 0 bases and J by 5 bases, and 14 bases separated the two germline ends. The CDR3 is made up of 15 amino acids. CDR1 is SGHDT, CDR2 YYEEEE, per germline. CDR3 protein: CASSLAGGAGETQYF. CDR3 nucleotides: TGTGCCAGCAGCTTGGCGGGGGGCGCCGGGGAGACCCAGTACTTC.

In this sample, this clone turned up a few times. V usage is TRBV29-1 and J usage is TRBJ1-1; D is perhaps TRBD1 (6 bases). CDR3 length: 14 amino acids. V was trimmed by 4 bases and J by 7 bases, leaving 19 bases between them. Germline V gene lookup returns CDR1 SQVTM and CDR2 ANQGSEA. The CDR3 DNA reads as TGCAGCGTTGCCCGGCGACAGGCGGGGGGTGAAGCTTTCTTT. Its translation is CSVARRQAGGEAFF.